Detailed here is one T cell receptor beta chain. Which antigen it targets is not known. Base quality data are lacking; no much larger clone is found one base away. Stable Graves' hyperthyroidism was defined as no progression to ophthalmopathy during 18 months of follow-up. Hyperthyroidism patients were newly diagnosed, had a disease duration of under 2 months, and were aged 18 to 65 years. Patients with uncontrolled infections, other autoimmune diseases, pregnancy or lactation were excluded. Diagnoses were based on clinical symptoms, serum thyroxine and TRAb, thyroid ultrasound and orbital computed tomography. PBMCs were isolated from 7.5 to 10 ml of fresh peripheral blood by Ficoll-Paque density gradient centrifugation. Total RNA was extracted using Trizol reagent, and RNA quality was assessed on an Agilent 2100 Bioanalyzer. The data belong to a study of T cells in Graves' hyperthyroidism and ophthalmopathy (dated by TCRdb to between 2018 and 2021). For context, the study as a whole: Peripheral blood samples were taken at the time of initial diagnosis, prior to any treatment. A discovery cohort of roughly 100 patients, 43 with Graves' ophthalmopathy and 57 with stable Graves' hyperthyroidism, was used to find distinguishing TCR V-J signatures. An independent validation cohort of fewer than 20 hyperthyroidism patients and 17 patients who later progressed to ophthalmopathy tested prospective prediction of ophthalmopathy. For training and testing, the 100 or so patients in the discovery cohort were randomly divided in a 7:3 ratio. In about 6 Graves' hyperthyroidism patients, the study also compared T-cell repertoires from thyroid tissue with T-cell repertoires from blood. After sampling, hyperthyroidism patients received methimazole starting at 30 mg daily, and ophthalmopathy patients received high-dose intravenous methylprednisolone. According to the paper, TCR Vbeta CDR3 sequencing was carried out on 135 peripheral blood samples, which came from 40 to 45 ophthalmopathy, some 73 hyperthyroidism and roughly 17 progressor patients. The paper as a whole reports these results and caveats: Most expanded thyroid clonotypes (frequency above 0.001) were also detected in blood, suggesting blood repertoires may reflect thyroid immune responses. In validation, the model predicted progression to ophthalmopathy with around 71% sensitivity and approximately 74% specificity, a median of 6.5 months before onset. Ophthalmopathy was separated from stable hyperthyroidism by a 13 V-J signature model, with approximately 90% sensitivity and about 81% specificity obtained in cross-validation and 80%/75% obtained in testing. Sample size was not statistically predetermined, and investigators were not blinded to group allocation.

TCR beta CDR3 regions were amplified from RNA transcripts. The TCR CDR3 was subjected to a first round of RT-PCR using the HTBI primer set and the Qiagen OneStep RT-PCR kit. Libraries were constructed in a second round of multiplex PCR, after which size selection and purification were carried out. Paired-end sequencing of the libraries was performed with 100 bp reads on an Illumina HiSeq2000. For the original study's pipeline: SOAPnuke was used to process the raw data, with reads discarded if the reads contained adapters or uncalled bases, had a mean Phred below 15, or lacked an exact constant-primer or identifier match. COPE v1.2.5 was used to merge the high-quality paired reads, and each unique nucleotide sequence was defined as a clonotype. MiTCR v1.1 was used to align clonotypes to the IMGT TRBV, TRBD and TRBJ reference segments. The analysis included only V-J combinations with a frequency above 0.0001, which together covered around 99% of the repertoires. A TCS score was defined as the ratio of F50 (clonal expansion) to E x V (chaos), with BLOSUM62-based TCRdist applied between CDR3 peptides within each V-J. Welch's t-statistics and random forest reduced 500 to 550 V-J features to 13, which were used in a naive Bayes classifier (R e1071). The raw public data were reprocessed by TCRdb itself: fastp quality trimming at Q25, MiXCR clonotype calling, in-frame beta chains only. Identical CDR3 proteins give one entry, which carries the most common genes and DNA. What appears here as the V and J calls and clone size reflects TCRdb's work, not the paper's. In this sample the table shows 500,000 to 600,000 distinct CDR3 sequences, roughly a sixth of which occur a single time. The ten largest clones add up to 15% to 20% of the sample.

Sequenced input: blood. The receptor's source is a woman younger than 30 with Graves' hyperthyroidism.

The CDR3: CASSIKVGRNEKLFF. The DNA reads as follows: TGTGCCAGTAGTATTAAAGTGGGGAGAAATGAAAAACTGTTTTTT. The V gene is TRBV19 and the J gene is TRBJ1-4; no D gene is confidently identified. As encoded in the germline V gene (reference sequence), CDR1 is LNHDA while CDR2 is SQIVND. Reading from cysteine to phenylalanine, the CDR3 counts 15 amino acids. The kept DNA is CDR3 alone, 45 bases in frame from the first base. V and J lose 3 bases and 5 bases, and a span of 13 bases separates them.